This T cell receptor (beta chain) was identified in a study of vaccination effects on CD4 cells after COVID-19 (dated by TCRdb to between 2020 and 2023). About the study as a whole: Across the study, the median time from the second dose to post-vaccine sampling was 72 days (range 14 to 241). Cultures from other donors in the study were sequenced with the Oncomine TCR Beta short-read assay on an Illumina iSeq 100. In both COVID-19 convalescent patients and infection-naive vaccine recipients, the study compared SARS-CoV-2 spike-specific CD4+ TCR repertoires from before mRNA vaccination with those from after it. A total of over nine COVID-19 convalescent patients and a handful of SARS-CoV-2-naive healthy vaccine recipients were included in the full study.

The library was generated by the immunoSEQ multiplex PCR assay. DNA from the cultured, isolated CD4+ T cells was subjected to TCR beta CDR3 sequencing. Processing in the source paper ran as follows. Non-productive TCR sequences were removed, reads were trimmed to the CDR3 region, and CDR3s of at least 7 amino acids were retained. The MANAFEST web app was used to identify antigen-specific clonotypes by comparing expansion in peptide wells with expansion in reference cultures. For clones to be considered positive, expansion at FDR<0.05 versus reference and all other wells, an odds ratio above 5, and a frequency above 0.1% in two replicate wells were required. Clonotypes significantly expanded in SARS-CoV-2 spike wells and in at least one common cold coronavirus spike condition were defined as cross-reactive. Levenshtein distance calculated with the stringdist R package was used to assess CDR3 similarity, and unrooted trees were constructed with ape in R 3.6.1. In TCRdb, the immuneACCESS table is reduced to in-frame sequences with V and J assigned. These tables do not hold every clone; where another copy was compared, an unresolved V gene accounts for under half, and the others remain unexplained. The DNA was the basis for D and trimming; V, J and clone size are from that table. For this sample the table gives some 15,000 clones, of which around 75% were detected only once. The ten biggest clones cover approximately 25% of the sample.

Cut back by 4 bases and 8 bases, the V and J ends lie 11 bases apart. Sequences SEHNR (CDR1) and FQNEAQ (CDR2) are obtained from the germline V gene (reference sequence). The CDR3 spans 12 residues, from the cysteine through the phenylalanine. The CDR3 DNA has 36 bases and is translated from base 1. About this clone itself: What antigen it recognizes has not been identified. No base-level quality is on record; no much larger clone is a single base apart.

The study at large found these results: The study was limited by a small number of convalescent patients, and early post-infection timepoints were lacking. Clones induced by infection and clones induced by vaccination both contracted markedly at late timepoints after vaccination, which fits with T cell responses waning over time. In healthy vaccine recipients, vaccine-induced clones were almost all SARS-CoV-2 mono-reactive, with only 1 of 255 being cross-reactive with common cold coronaviruses.

In the ViraFEST assay, PBMC were stimulated with viral peptide pools, and TCR sequencing was then used to find antigen-specific CD4+ T cell clonotypes based on their expansion. After around 10 days of culture, CD4+ T cells were isolated with the EasySep CD4+ T cell isolation kit. Participants received two doses of either the BNT162b2 or the mRNA-1273 mRNA SARS-CoV-2 vaccine. Negative nucleocapsid antibody results before and after vaccination confirmed that the healthy vaccine recipients had no prior SARS-CoV-2 infection. A few million PBMC per well were cultured with approximately 10 ug/ml peptides in IMDM containing approximately 4.5% human AB serum, approximately 9.9 IU/ml IL-2 and gentamicin. On days 3 and 7, half of the culture medium was replaced with fresh IL-2-containing medium. Unless noted otherwise, every peptide stimulation condition was grown in triplicate wells. Using Ficoll-Paque Plus gradient centrifugation, PBMC were separated from whole blood and then either used fresh or cryopreserved at -140C. The overlapping peptide pools covered the spike proteins of SARS-CoV-2 and of the common cold coronaviruses HCoV-NL63, HCoV-OC43 and HCoV-229E. Genomic DNA was extracted from cultured CD4+ T cells with the QIAamp micro DNA kit.

The chain is made from TRBV7-9 and TRBJ1-1, with TRBD1 perhaps the D gene, on 5 matching bases. The sequenced sample was CD4+ T cells from PBMCs cultured with HCoV-NL63 spike peptides, obtained after COVID-19 vaccination. According to the study, the label for this sample's cell subset or site signals: HCoV-NL63 spike overlapping peptide pool stimulation. The clonotype originates from a human donor who received a COVID-19 vaccine. The sequenced DNA: TGTGCCAGCAGCTCAACCCCAGGGGAAGCTTTCTTT. The translation is CASSSTPGEAFF.